This TCR beta chain was profiled in a study of blood T cell repertoires in COVID-19. This clone was found a few times. V was cut by 0 bases and J by 1 base, with 10 bases left in between. The CDR3 covers 16 residues. The germline V gene has CDR1 MNHNS and CDR2 SASEGT. Original handling: How many nucleated cells were present was estimated from reference gene primer amplification. TCRdb's table, derived via immunoSEQ multiplex PCR, lists solely in-frame clones and lacks some. That table gives V, J and clone size, and the DNA gave D and trimming. Of around 72,000 clones in the sample, 88% were seen once. This chain uses TRBV6-1 with TRBJ1-5; D gene unclear. This TCR derives from a man aged 45-60 years with acute or convalescent COVID-19. Sequencing input: peripheral blood. CDR3 region: CASSEATSTSNQPQHF. Here the CDR3 DNA reads TGTGCCAGCAGTGAAGCAACAAGTACCAGCAATCAGCCCCAGCATTTT.